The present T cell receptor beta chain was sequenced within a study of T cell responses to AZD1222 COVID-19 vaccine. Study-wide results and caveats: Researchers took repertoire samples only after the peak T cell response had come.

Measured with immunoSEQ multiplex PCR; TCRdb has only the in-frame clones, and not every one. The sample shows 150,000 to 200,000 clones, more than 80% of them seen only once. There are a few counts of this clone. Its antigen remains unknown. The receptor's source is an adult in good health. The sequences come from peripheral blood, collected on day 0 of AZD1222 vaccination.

The CDR3 spells CASSEPGLNTGELFF. DNA for the CDR3: TGTGCCAGCAGTGAACCAGGACTGAACACCGGGGAGCTGTTTTTT. The chain carries TRBV25-1 and TRBJ2-2; possible D gene TRBD2, 5 bases. Germline lookup yields CDR1 MGHDK and CDR2 SYGVNS. The ends were cut back, 2 bases at V and 1 base at J, with 8 bases in the middle. The CDR3 has 15 amino acids.